This TCR beta chain was observed in a study of blood T cell repertoires in COVID-19. About the research overall: The United States, Italy and Spain supplied acute and convalescent COVID-19 samples. PBMCs, B-cell-depleted T cells, or T cells provided the cDNA or gDNA that made up the material.

Sequencing used immunoSEQ multiplex PCR; TCRdb keeps in-frame clones, though not all of them. The repertoire holds over 200,000 clones, with about 86% as singletons. This clone was counted many times. V dropped 1 base and J dropped 0 bases, with 10 bases sitting between them. CDR1 and CDR2 from the germline V gene are MNHNS and SASEGT. The CDR3 has 15 amino acids. The chain joins TRBV6-1 to TRBJ2-7; a weak D match, TRBD1 (5 bases). This TCR was sampled from a young woman who had recovered from COVID-19. Sequenced sample: peripheral blood. The CDR3 bases are TGTGCCAGCAGTGAAGGAGGAGACAGCTCCTACGAGCAGTACTTC. It yields the protein CASSEGGDSSYEQYF.